These 25 T cell receptor beta chains were sequenced from one sample in a study of sequential checkpoint blockade in melanoma. TCRdb keeps only in-frame clones here, not all; method: immunoSEQ multiplex PCR. The table shows 15,000 to 20,000 clones, with roughly 70% occurring only once. Specified treatment: randomized to nivolumab then ipilimumab (arm A) or the reverse (arm B). Specimen: CD8+ T cells sorted from blood (inferred from file names), collected from a patient given nivolumab and ipilimumab in sequence. Receptors originate from a human donor with melanoma.

The CDR3 here is CASSLWEEGYEQYF. CDR3 sequence (DNA): TGTGCCAGCAGTTTATGGGAAGAGGGTTACGAGCAGTACTTC. The chain links TRBV27 to TRBJ2-5; D is possibly TRBD2 (5 bases). The J call may be wrong; the DNA end is better matched by TRBJ2-7. The germline V gene encodes CDR1 MNHEY and CDR2 SMNVEV (reference sequence). The CDR3 is 14 amino acids.

The chain uses TRBV5-6 and TRBJ1-3; TRBD1 might be the D (6 bases). The V and J ends lost 6 bases and 0 bases respectively, with 19 bases between them. CDR1 and CDR2 (germline): SGHDT, YYEEEE. CDR3 length: 17 amino acids. DNA of the CDR3: TGTGCCAGCACCCCAGGGGCAGCTTGGAGCTCTGGAAACACCATATATTTT. Protein sequence: CASTPGAAWSSGNTIYF.

The chain joins TRBV9 to TRBJ2-1; TRBD2 aligns across 8 bases. With 4 bases clipped from V and 2 bases from J, the junction kept 5 bases outside the gene matches. The CDR3 is made up of 15 amino acids. Germline CDR1 is SGDLS and CDR2 is YYNGEE. For the CDR3, the DNA is TGTGCCAGCAGCAGTCGGGGGGGGACCTACAATGAGCAGTTCTTC. Protein product: CASSSRGGTYNEQFF.

This chain links TRBV5-8 with TRBJ1-1; a possible D gene is TRBD1 (5 bases). Germline-derived CDR1 and CDR2 are SGHTS and YDEGEE. This CDR3 contains 16 residues. V lost 3 bases to trimming and J lost 5 bases, with 20 bases between them. DNA for the CDR3: TGTGCCAGCAGCTACGGACACTTAGGGCTGGGTACTGAAGCTTTCTTT. It is translated as CASSYGHLGLGTEAFF.

The rearrangement uses TRBV5-6 and TRBJ2-1; no firm D call. The germline V gene encodes CDR1 SGHDT and CDR2 YYEEEE. V was trimmed by 1 base and J by 8 bases, leaving 10 bases between them. The CDR3 has 13 residues. The CDR3, as DNA: TGTGCCAGCAGCTTGTCGGAGTTCGATGAGCAGTTCTTC. This sequence encodes CASSLSEFDEQFF.

This sequence joins TRBV4-3 and TRBJ2-1; D not certain. Trimming removed 4 bases at V and 6 bases at J, with 13 bases between. CDR1 is LGHNA and CDR2 is YSLEER in the germline V gene. The CDR3 consists of 14 residues. CDR3: CASSPTPGTNEQFF. CDR3 DNA: TGCGCCAGCAGCCCCACTCCAGGTACCAATGAGCAGTTCTTC.

The V gene is TRBV9, the J gene TRBJ2-1; 7 nucleotides line up with TRBD2. Germline-derived CDR1 and CDR2 are SGDLS and YYNGEE. The J segment lost 7 bases and the V segment lost 0 bases, leaving 1 base of the junction unmatched. This CDR3 spans 13 amino acids. CDR3 residues: CASSVGGGNEQFF. DNA of the CDR3: TGTGCCAGCAGCGTAGGGGGGGGTAATGAGCAGTTCTTC.

This chain links TRBV4-2 with TRBJ2-6, with D possibly matching TRBD1 (5 bases). Trimming took off 0 bases at V and 0 bases at J, with 6 bases between the two ends. CDR3 length: 16 residues. Germline V gene lookup returns CDR1 LGHNA and CDR2 YNFKEQ. CDR3 nucleotides: TGTGCCAGCAGCCAAGAGCAGGGCTCTGGGGCCAACGTCCTGACTTTC. This gives the protein CASSQEQGSGANVLTF.

The rearrangement uses TRBV6-5 and TRBJ2-5; D might be TRBD1 (6 bases). The CDR3 is made up of 14 amino acids. V lost 3 bases and J lost 5, with 13 bases in between. From germline, CDR1 is MNHEY and CDR2 SVGAGI. The CDR3 DNA follows: TGTGCCAGCAGTTATACAGGGCGCGGGGAGACCCAGTACTTC. As protein: CASSYTGRGETQYF.

The gene calls are TRBV6-1 and TRBJ2-3; D perhaps matches TRBD2 (7 bases). V was pared by 4 bases and J by 4 bases, with 18 bases between. CDR1 MNHNS and CDR2 SASEGT come from the germline V gene. There are 16 residues in the CDR3. In nucleotides, the CDR3 is TGTGCCAGCAGTGCTCCCCCCGCGGGGGCCTCAGATACGCAGTATTTT. This gives the protein CASSAPPAGASDTQYF.

The chain employs TRBV4-1 and TRBJ1-1, with D maybe TRBD1 (5 bases). This CDR3 spans 15 amino acids. V gave up 1 base and J gave up 2 bases, with 11 bases separating them. In germline, CDR1 is MGHRA, CDR2 YSYEKL. CDR3 nucleotides: TGCGCCAGCAGCCAAGCGGGGGACCTAAACACTGAAGCTTTCTTT. This codes for CASSQAGDLNTEAFF.

This clone was observed a handful of times. The chain joins TRBV4-2 to TRBJ2-7; D may be TRBD1 (6 bases). V was pared by 0 bases and J by 0 bases, with 9 bases between. Germline assignment: CDR1 LGHNA and CDR2 YNFKEQ. This CDR3 region has 15 residues. The CDR3 loop reads CASSQDLDSSYEQYF. CDR3 nucleotides: TGTGCCAGCAGCCAAGATCTGGACAGCTCCTACGAGCAGTACTTC.

This chain links TRBV21-1 with TRBJ1-2; the table's TRBD1 call for D was not verified on the DNA. TRBV21-1 is shown as a pseudogene. The CDR3 length is 14 residues. Here the CDR3 reads CASTAGRPNYGYTF. As DNA, the CDR3 is TGTGCCAGCACCGCAGGGCGCCCTAACTATGGCTACACCTTC.

The V and J genes are TRBV29-1 and TRBJ2-1, with TRBD2 identical over 7 bases. The CDR3 is 11 amino acids. From germline, CDR1 is SQVTM and CDR2 ANQGSEA. The J segment lost 12 bases and the V segment lost 7 bases, leaving 9 bases of the junction unmatched. The CDR3 nucleotides read TGCAGCGCCCCCTTGGGCGGGGGGCAGTTCTTC. Translating gives CSAPLGGGQFF.

The chain couples TRBV21-1 to TRBJ2-5; the listed D gene, TRBD1, was not tested against the DNA. TRBV21-1 is a pseudogene segment. The CDR3 has 16 residues. The CDR3 nucleotides are TGTGCCAGCAGCAGAACCGGGACAAGGGTCCAAGAGACCCAGTACTTC. Its translation is CASSRTGTRVQETQYF.

A few counts support this clone. The V call is TRBV4-3, the J call TRBJ2-1, with TRBD2 matching 8 bases. V lost 3 bases and J lost 5; bases outside the gene matches: 6. The CDR3 has 15 residues. Germline V gives CDR1 LGHNA, CDR2 YSLEER. The CDR3 protein is CASSQAGLAHNEQFF. CDR3 coding DNA: TGCGCCAGCAGCCAGGCTGGACTAGCCCACAATGAGCAGTTCTTC.

The V gene is TRBV7-3, the J gene TRBJ1-2; 8 positions agree with TRBD1. Germline V gene sequence: CDR1 SGHTA, CDR2 FQGTGA. V was pared by 5 bases and J by 3 bases, with 5 bases of the junction left unmatched. This CDR3 is built from 14 residues. CDR3 region: CASSQDRGYYGYTF. The CDR3 DNA sequence: TGTGCCAGCAGCCAAGACAGGGGTTACTATGGCTACACCTTC.

This sequence joins TRBV27 and TRBJ2-7, with 9 bases aligning to TRBD1. Unmatched junction bases numbered 10, after V lost 5 bases and J lost 5 bases. CDR1 and CDR2 (germline): MNHEY, SMNVEV (reference sequence). The CDR3 contains 15 residues. The CDR3 DNA sequence: TGTGCCAGCAGTCAAATACAGGGGGCGCATGACGAGCAGTACTTC. Residues: CASSQIQGAHDEQYF.

The chain carries TRBV27 and TRBJ2-5; D is perhaps TRBD1 (5 bases). Per germline, CDR1 MNHEY and CDR2 SMNVEV (reference sequence). With 3 bases removed from V and 4 bases from J, the gap between germline ends came to 9 bases. The CDR3 sequence is 13 residues long. CDR3 nucleotide sequence: TGTGCCAGCAGTTTCAGGGTAACAGAGACCCAGTACTTC. Residues: CASSFRVTETQYF.

This clone was observed once. The junction departs from the called germline gene at one end, perhaps through a read error. J is TRBJ2-7 and V is TRBV6-6, with 11 bases matching TRBD1. The CDR3 runs to 14 residues. Germline V gene data show CDR1 as MNHNY and CDR2 as SVGAGI (reference sequence). CDR3 sequence (DNA): TGTGCCAGCAGTCTGACCGCCGGGACAGGGGGAGCGGACTTC. As protein: CASSLTAGTGGADF.

The V call is TRBV9, the J call TRBJ2-7; D perhaps matches TRBD1 (6 bases). Germline CDR1 reads SGDLS; CDR2 reads YYNGEE. This CDR3 is built from 12 residues. V was trimmed by 3 bases and J by 6 bases, leaving 10 bases between them. The CDR3 coding sequence is TGTGCCAGCAGCGGGCAGGGGCCCGAGCAGTACTTC. Translation: CASSGQGPEQYF.

The V call is TRBV9, the J call TRBJ2-1; D is possibly TRBD2 (6 bases). Trimming pared 0 bases from V and 7 bases from J, leaving 14 bases between. The CDR3 runs to 15 residues. Germline CDR1 SGDLS, CDR2 YYNGEE. Written as DNA, the CDR3 is TGTGCCAGCAGCGTAGCTCCCGGGAGTGTTAATGAGCAGTTCTTC. Protein product: CASSVAPGSVNEQFF.

To note about this clone: Because the CDR3 is missing its conserved closing phenylalanine or tryptophan, this is likely a read error. The rearrangement joins TRBV13 to TRBJ1-2; the match to TRBD1 covers 8 bases. This CDR3 is 14 amino acids long. Germline V gene data show CDR1 as PRHDT and CDR2 as FYEKMQ (reference sequence). The junction had 10 bases not matched to a gene; V was cut back by 6 bases and J by 7 bases. CDR3 residues: CASRSTGAFGGYTL. The CDR3 bases are TGTGCCAGCAGATCGACAGGGGCCTTCGGTGGCTACACCCTC.

This chain uses TRBV18 with TRBJ2-3, with 8 bases lining up with TRBD2. With V trimmed by 4 bases and J by 2 bases, 2 bases remained unmatched. Looked up from germline, CDR1 is KGHSH and CDR2 is LQKENI. This CDR3 spans 14 amino acids. The CDR3 sequence: CASSLAGTTDTQYF. CDR3 bases: TGTGCCAGCTCACTAGCGGGAACCACAGATACGCAGTATTTT.

This chain connects TRBV18 to TRBJ2-1; D might be TRBD2 (6 bases). The CDR3 totals 16 residues. Germline V gene lookup returns CDR1 KGHSH and CDR2 LQKENI. V was pared by 3 bases and J by 0 bases, with 12 bases between. DNA of the CDR3: TGTGCCAGCTCACCCTCTTTAGCGGACTCCTACAATGAGCAGTTCTTC. This sequence encodes CASSPSLADSYNEQFF. Using reference TRBV18 and TRBJ2-1 for the parts outside the CDR3, the full variable domain is NAGVMQNPRHLVRRRGQEARLRCSPMKGHSHVYWYRQLPEEGLKFMVYLQKENIIDESGMPKERFSAEFPKEGPSILRIQQVVRGDSAAYFCASSPSLADSYNEQFFGPGTRLTVL.